The 25 T cell receptor beta chains reported below all come from one sample, sequenced in a study of identifying expanded T cells in peripheral blood. This table comes from immunoSEQ multiplex PCR, and its TCRdb copy is limited to in-frame clones, with some not included. Here the sample spans 120,000 or so clones, over 65% being singletons. What was sequenced was blood. These receptors all come from a person aged 18 to 75 in good health.

V and J are TRBV6-1 and TRBJ2-7; the D is unclear. The CDR3 consists of 10 residues. Germline V gene data show CDR1 as MNHNS and CDR2 as SASEGT. V gave up 5 bases and J gave up 4 bases, with 3 bases separating them. The DNA of the CDR3 is TGTGCCAGCAGTAATTACGAGCAGTACTTC. As protein: CASSNYEQYF.

The sample holds one count of this clone. The V call is TRBV19, the J call TRBJ1-5; D remains ambiguous. This CDR3 has 14 amino acids. Trimming removed 1 base from V and 3 bases from J, with 7 bases in between. Germline-derived CDR1 and CDR2 are LNHDA and SQIVND (reference sequence). CDR3 DNA sequence: TGTGCCAGTAGTATAGTGTCATACAATCAGCCCCAGCATTTT. Encoded protein: CASSIVSYNQPQHF.

The chain carries TRBV20-1 and TRBJ1-2, with a tentative D call TRBD1 (6 bases). CDR1 and CDR2 (germline): DFQATT, SNEGSKA (reference sequence). V was shortened by 4 bases and J by 5 bases, with 8 bases between the two germline ends. The CDR3 loop spans 11 amino acids. CDR3 in DNA: TGCAGTGCTACAGGGGTTTATGGCTACACCTTC. This sequence encodes CSATGVYGYTF.

In regard to this clone: At one end, the junction sequence differs from germline, possibly due to a read error. V gene TRBV7-9 combines with J gene TRBJ2-7; tentatively, D is TRBD1 (5 bases). Germline V gives CDR1 SEHNR, CDR2 FQNEAQ (reference sequence). The CDR3 is 12 amino acids. CDR3 protein: CASSYQGQPKDF. The CDR3 coding sequence is TGTGCCAGCAGCTATCAGGGCCAGCCTAAAGACTTC.

The chain has TRBV5-4 and TRBJ2-7, with D tentatively TRBD2 (6 bases). Trimming left V 3 bases short and J 2 bases short, with 12 bases between. CDR3 length equals 14 residues. The germline gives CDR1 SGHNT, CDR2 YYREEE (reference sequence). The CDR3 loop is CASSSGVDTYEQYF. The CDR3 DNA reads TGTGCCAGCAGCTCGGGGGTAGACACCTACGAGCAGTACTTC.

This sequence joins TRBV7-9 and TRBJ1-2; D not certain. Germline loops: CDR1 SEHNR, CDR2 FQNEAQ (reference sequence). This CDR3 is 13 amino acids long. Trimming removed 4 bases at V and 1 base at J, with 7 bases between. For the CDR3, the DNA is TGTGCCAGCAGCTCGGTTATTAACTATGGCTACACCTTC. This encodes CASSSVINYGYTF. Together with reference TRBV7-9 and TRBJ1-2, the CDR3 gives the full variable domain: DTGVSQNPRHKITKRGQNVTFRCDPISEHNRLYWYRQTLGQGPEFLTYFQNEAQLEKSRLLSDRFSAERPKGSFSTLEIQRTEQGDSAMYLCASSSVINYGYTFGSGTRLTVV.

The rearrangement joins TRBV18 to TRBJ2-7, with D possibly matching TRBD1 (5 bases). V dropped 5 bases and J dropped 2 bases, with 10 bases sitting between them. Germline V gene data show CDR1 as KGHSH and CDR2 as LQKENI. The CDR3 sequence is 13 residues long. DNA for the CDR3: TGTGCCAGCTCAAAACAGGACGCCTACGAGCAGTACTTC. Protein: CASSKQDAYEQYF.

This clone was seen a handful of times. The chain joins TRBV6-5 to TRBJ1-6; no definite D call. Germline V gene sequence: CDR1 MNHEY, CDR2 SVGAGI. V dropped 4 bases and J dropped 10 bases, with 11 bases sitting between them. This CDR3 has 13 residues. CDR3 nucleotide sequence: TGTGCCAGCAGTTCCGGGGAATACTCACCCCTCCACTTT. This codes for CASSSGEYSPLHF.

The chain links TRBV7-9 to TRBJ2-1; 13 bases fit TRBD2. J lost 8 bases, V lost 6 bases, and 7 bases had no gene match. This CDR3 spans 15 amino acids. Germline V gives CDR1 SEHNR, CDR2 FQNEAQ (reference sequence). As DNA, the CDR3 is TGTGCCAGCAGTTCGACTAGCGGGGGGATAGATGAGCAGTTCTTC. This translates into CASSSTSGGIDEQFF.

J is TRBJ1-2 and V is TRBV25-1, with D unresolved. V lost 4 bases and J lost 4, with 10 bases in between. Germline V gene data show CDR1 as MGHDK and CDR2 as SYGVNS. The length of the CDR3 is 13 residues. CDR3 nucleotide sequence: TGTGCCAGCAGTGGACAATTTCCCTATGGCTACACCTTC. This sequence encodes CASSGQFPYGYTF.

This clone was seen ten or more times. V gene TRBV14 combines with J gene TRBJ2-2; D is perhaps TRBD1 (6 bases). The CDR3 is 14 residues long. Trimming removed 2 bases from V and 6 bases from J, with 10 bases in between. CDR1 and CDR2 (germline): SGHDN, FVKESK. The CDR3 protein is CASSQNRVPGELFF. Written as DNA, the CDR3 is TGTGCCAGCAGCCAAAACAGGGTTCCCGGGGAGCTGTTTTTT.

This chain connects TRBV7-9 to TRBJ2-7; possibly TRBD1 for D (6 bases). The CDR3 covers 14 residues. Trimming pared 5 bases from V and 1 base from J, leaving 12 bases between. Germline lookup yields CDR1 SEHNR and CDR2 FQNEAQ (reference sequence). DNA for the CDR3: TGTGCCAGCAGCCCGGGAAGGGGGTCCTACGAGCAGTACTTC. Amino acids: CASSPGRGSYEQYF.

V gene TRBV7-8 combines with J gene TRBJ2-5, with 7 bases fitting TRBD2. V shed 7 bases and J 2 bases; nucleotides not matched to a gene: 7. Looked up from germline, CDR1 is SGHVS and CDR2 is FQNEAQ. This CDR3 contains 14 residues. The CDR3 here is CASTFWGGQETQYF. In DNA form, the CDR3 reads TGTGCCAGCACTTTCTGGGGGGGGCAAGAGACCCAGTACTTC.

The chain couples TRBV5-6 to TRBJ2-5, with TRBD1 matching over 7 bases. Trimming removed 0 bases from V and 3 bases from J; junction bases left unmatched: 2. CDR3 length: 14 amino acids. Germline V CDR1 and CDR2: SGHDT, YYEEEE. Here the CDR3 reads CASSLGDRKETQYF. The CDR3 bases are TGTGCCAGCAGCTTGGGGGACAGAAAAGAGACCCAGTACTTC.

The V gene is TRBV4-3, the J gene TRBJ2-2, with TRBD1 as a possible D gene (6 bases). CDR3 size: 19 residues. The germline CDR1 and CDR2 sequences are LGHNA and YSLEER. V was clipped by 0 bases and J by 2 bases, with 19 bases between them. The CDR3 coding sequence is TGCGCCAGCAGCCAAGAGGTGGAGTGGGGGCCGGTTAACACCGGGGAGCTGTTTTTT. It specifies CASSQEVEWGPVNTGELFF.

The chain carries TRBV11-2 and TRBJ2-7; 8 bases match TRBD1. The CDR3 is made up of 15 amino acids. The V gene end was trimmed by 8 bases and the J gene end by 10 bases; junction bases not matched to a gene: 19. Germline V gene lookup returns CDR1 SGHAT and CDR2 FQNNGV. The DNA for the CDR3 is TGTGCCAGCGGTCCCCCCGGACAGGGTCAGACAGTTCAGTACTTC. This encodes CASGPPGQGQTVQYF.

The chain recombines TRBV7-2 with TRBJ1-5; no clear D. Trimming removed 1 base from V and 7 bases from J, with 14 bases in between. The germline V gene has CDR1 SGHTA and CDR2 FQGNSA. The CDR3 consists of 15 residues. The CDR3, as DNA: TGTGCCAGCAGCTTAGTAAGTAACGACGCCCAGCCCCAGCATTTT. Translating it yields CASSLVSNDAQPQHF.

The DNA of the CDR3 is TGTGCCAGCATTGTTTCGGGACAGGGAAATGAAAAACTGTTTTTT. The encoded protein is CASIVSGQGNEKLFF. This chain joins TRBV7-9 and TRBJ1-4; 9 positions match TRBD1. V lost 7 bases and J lost 5; bases outside the gene matches: 8. The CDR3 runs to 15 residues. Germline CDR1 is SEHNR and CDR2 is FQNEAQ (reference sequence).

The V call is TRBV4-1, the J call TRBJ2-1; D is uncertain. Germline values: CDR1 MGHRA, CDR2 YSYEKL. The CDR3 consists of 18 residues. V lost 1 base and J 0 bases, leaving 16 bases between the germline ends. CDR3 bases: TGCGCCAGCAGCCAAGGGGTGCCTATCCTAAGCTCCTACAATGAGCAGTTCTTC. This sequence encodes CASSQGVPILSSYNEQFF.

This clone is a singleton in its sample. The chain links TRBV7-2 to TRBJ2-1, with TRBD2 as a possible D gene (6 bases). Trimming shortened V by 5 bases and J by 1 base, and 21 bases separated the two germline ends. Germline CDR1 SGHTA, CDR2 FQGNSA. CDR3 length: 18 residues. Here the CDR3 DNA reads TGTGCCAGCAGCCCCCGCGAATCTGCAGGAGGGTCCTACAATGAGCAGTTCTTC. This translates into CASSPRESAGGSYNEQFF. Together with reference TRBV7-2 and TRBJ2-1, the CDR3 gives the full variable domain: GAGVSQSPSNKVTEKGKDVELRCDPISGHTALYWYRQSLGQGLEFLIYFQGNSAPDKSGLPSDRFSAERTGGSVSTLTIQRTQQEDSAVYLCASSPRESAGGSYNEQFFGPGTRLTVL.

The chain combines TRBV6-1 with TRBJ2-2; 7 bases map to TRBD1. V shed 0 bases and J 0 bases; nucleotides not matched to a gene: 4. Germline V gene sequence: CDR1 MNHNS, CDR2 SASEGT. This CDR3 is built from 17 residues. DNA for the CDR3: TGTGCCAGCAGTGAAGCGTGGGGACAGACGAACACCGGGGAGCTGTTTTTT. Its protein is CASSEAWGQTNTGELFF.

The genes are TRBV9 and TRBJ2-1, with 8 bases identical to TRBD1. This CDR3 has 15 residues. The V and J ends lost 4 bases and 8 bases, in that order; junction bases with no gene match: 11. The germline V gene has CDR1 SGDLS and CDR2 YYNGEE. DNA of the CDR3: TGTGCCAGCAGCCAAGGGCAGGGGGCGCACGATGAGCAGTTCTTC. Encoded protein: CASSQGQGAHDEQFF.

This chain connects TRBV9 to TRBJ1-6; no reliable D call. This CDR3 has 15 residues. Trimming removed 0 bases from V and 10 bases from J, with 14 bases in between. The germline gives CDR1 SGDLS, CDR2 YYNGEE. The CDR3, as DNA: TGTGCCAGCAGCGTAGTCGGCGTTCCTACCTCACCCCTCCACTTT. Its protein is CASSVVGVPTSPLHF. Drawing the rest from reference TRBV9 and TRBJ1-6, the complete variable domain is DSGVTQTPKHLITATGQRVTLRCSPRSGDLSVYWYQQSLDQGLQFLIQYYNGEERAKGNILERFSAQQFPDLHSELNLSSLELGDSALYFCASSVVGVPTSPLHFGNGTRLTVT.

This chain uses TRBV5-1 with TRBJ2-1; maybe TRBD1 (6 bases). V was cut by 4 bases and J by 0 bases, with 11 bases left in between. The CDR3 extends over 15 amino acids. CDR1 is SGHRS, CDR2 YFSETQ, per germline. The chain's CDR3 is CASSIGQSSYNEQFF. CDR3 in DNA: TGCGCCAGCAGCATTGGACAGAGCTCCTACAATGAGCAGTTCTTC.

This clone has a handful of counts. This chain uses TRBV2 with TRBJ1-6; TRBD1 matches 8 bases. Germline V lookup: CDR1 SNHLY, CDR2 FYNNEI. V was clipped by 10 bases and J by 2 bases; unmatched bases: 7. The CDR3 covers 15 residues. The CDR3 DNA sequence: TGTGCCACCAACCAGGGGGCTACCTATAATTCACCCCTCCACTTT. Protein: CATNQGATYNSPLHF.